One and the same sample provided the 10 T cell receptor beta chains below, sequenced in a study of T cells in Graves' hyperthyroidism and ophthalmopathy. Authors of the study amplified TCR beta CDR3 regions from RNA transcripts. TCR CDR3 regions were first amplified by RT-PCR with HTBI primers. MiXCR, applied by TCRdb to the multiplex PCR reads, yields one record per CDR3 protein. The sample carries around 620,000 distinct CDR3 sequences, roughly 17% recorded once. The sample comprised blood. These receptors all stem from a young woman with Graves' hyperthyroidism.

This clonotype showed up many times. The chain combines TRBV11-2 with TRBJ2-5; D remains ambiguous. This CDR3 is built from 13 residues. Germline V CDR1 and CDR2: SGHAT, FQNNGV. The ends were cut back, 7 bases at V and 5 bases at J, with 14 bases in the middle. This chain's CDR3 is CASIRASGETQYF. The CDR3, as DNA: TGTGCCAGCATCCGCGCGTCCGGGGAGACCCAGTACTTC.

There are many counts of this clonotype. The V gene is TRBV6-9, the J gene TRBJ2-2; TRBD1 is a possible D gene (6 bases). V was shortened by 4 bases and J by 6 bases, with 9 bases between the two germline ends. The CDR3 totals 13 residues. CDR1 and CDR2 from the germline V gene are MNHGY and SVAAGI. The CDR3 loop is CASSSTGSGELFF. CDR3 nucleotide sequence: TGTGCCAGCAGTTCCACAGGGTCCGGGGAGCTGTTTTTT.

This clonotype was detected ten times or more. This rearrangement joins TRBV12-3 or TRBV12-4 to TRBJ2-7; TRBD1 is a possible D gene (7 bases). The CDR3 runs 16 residues. The V and J ends lost 3 bases and 2 bases respectively, with 17 bases between them. CDR3 coding DNA: TGTGCCAGCAGTTTGTACAGGGGAGGCCTCCCCTACGAGCAGTACTTC. It encodes CASSLYRGGLPYEQYF.

In regard to this clonotype: A much larger clone lies a single base off, so this may be a read error. The CDR3 reads CTSSLGTGGGYGELFF. CDR3 coding DNA: TGTACCAGCAGTTTGGGGACAGGGGGAGGTTACGGGGAGCTGTTTTTT. This chain uses TRBV28 with TRBJ2-2; 11 positions agree with TRBD1. This CDR3 comprises 16 residues. Germline values: CDR1 MDHEN, CDR2 SYDVKM.

This clonotype occurred once. The chain combines TRBV7-9 with TRBJ2-5, with 10 bases matching TRBD1. Germline-derived CDR1 and CDR2 are SEHNR and FQNEAQ (reference sequence). This CDR3 comprises 15 residues. The junction had 3 bases not matched to a gene; V was cut back by 5 bases and J by 0 bases. In DNA, the CDR3 is TGTGCCAGCAGCATCGGGACAGGGGACCAAGAGACCCAGTACTTC. Amino acid sequence: CASSIGTGDQETQYF. The variable domain in full, completed from reference TRBV7-9 and TRBJ2-5, reads DTGVSQNPRHKITKRGQNVTFRCDPISEHNRLYWYRQTLGQGPEFLTYFQNEAQLEKSRLLSDRFSAERPKGSFSTLEIQRTEQGDSAMYLCASSIGTGDQETQYFGPGTRLLVL.

V usage is TRBV19 and J usage is TRBJ1-5, with D possibly TRBD1 on 5 matching bases. CDR3 length: 13 amino acids. CDR1 and CDR2 from the germline V gene are LNHDA and SQIVND (reference sequence). Trimming pared 3 bases from V and 4 bases from J, leaving 7 bases between. The CDR3 DNA sequence: TGTGCCAGTAGTATGCAGGGTAATCAGCCCCAGCATTTT. It translates to CASSMQGNQPQHF. The full variable domain, rest sourced from reference TRBV19 and TRBJ1-5, is DGGITQSPKYLFRKEGQNVTLSCEQNLNHDAMYWYRQDPGQGLRLIYYSQIVNDFQKGDIAEGYSVSREKKESFPLTVTSAQKNPTAFYLCASSMQGNQPQHFGDGTRLSIL.

This clonotype was picked up many times. The chain is built from TRBV2 and TRBJ2-7; 8 positions agree with TRBD2. J gave up 5 bases and V 2 bases, and 8 bases lay outside the gene matches. The CDR3 is made up of 15 amino acids. Germline V gene lookup returns CDR1 SNHLY and CDR2 FYNNEI. The CDR3 region is CASSEQRERVNEQYF. The CDR3 bases are TGTGCCAGCAGTGAACAGCGGGAGAGGGTTAACGAGCAGTACTTC.

This clonotype was seen ten or more times. The gene calls are TRBV20-1 and TRBJ2-3, with 9 bases matching TRBD2. Germline-derived CDR1 and CDR2 are DFQATT and SNEGSKA (reference sequence). Germline trimming cut 0 bases from V and 5 bases from J; bases unmatched to any gene: 6. The CDR3 sequence is 15 residues long. CDR3 nucleotides: TGCAGTGCTAGAGATGCTAGCGGGACCAGAGATACGCAGTATTTT. Amino acids: CSARDASGTRDTQYF.

The CDR3 DNA reads TGTGCCAGCACCCAATCGGGAGCAGCCTATGGCTACACCTTC. Translation gives CASTQSGAAYGYTF. The chain links TRBV12-3 or TRBV12-4 to TRBJ1-2; D remains unclear. The V end lost 7 bases, the J end lost 4 bases, and 16 bases lay between the germline ends. The CDR3 is 14 residues long.

This clonotype has a single count. The V call is TRBV9, the J call TRBJ2-7; a possible D gene is TRBD2 (6 bases). Between the trimmed V and J ends, which lost 0 bases and 7 bases, there was a span of 14 bases. Per the germline V gene, CDR1 is SGDLS and CDR2 is YYNGEE. This CDR3 is 14 amino acids long. The CDR3 sequence: CASSVAAGPGEQYF. The DNA for the CDR3 is TGTGCCAGCAGCGTAGCTGCGGGACCAGGGGAGCAGTACTTC.